The sequence of this T cell receptor (beta chain) was determined in a study of T cells expressing NK-cell markers. Across the whole study: Obtained from sorted CD3+CD56+NKG2C+, CD3+CD56+NKG2C- and CD3+CD56-NKG2C+ T cells were the TCR beta repertoires. Sequenced donors, eight in total, included seven who were HCMV-seropositive and one who was seronegative.

In regard to this clonotype: Its antigen is currently unknown.

For each CDR3 protein, TCRdb gives one entry from its re-call of the 5' RACE reads, without DNA. This sample contains roughly 150,000 distinct CDR3 sequences. Notes on the study in general: Similarly, these clonotypes led the CD3+CD56-NKG2C+ fraction as well in a few donors.

The CDR3 length is 14 residues. The germline gives CDR1 SEHNR, CDR2 FQNEAQ (reference sequence). The rearrangement links TRBV7-9 to TRBJ2-5; no DNA is available, so the TRBD2 call from TCRdb remains unchecked. This TCR came from a man aged 18 to 69 in good health. Sample: blood T cells: a sorted CD56 or NKG2C T cell subset, CD4+ or CD8+ T cells, or bulk PBMC T cells (not recorded which). CDR3: CASSSPTKTETQYF.